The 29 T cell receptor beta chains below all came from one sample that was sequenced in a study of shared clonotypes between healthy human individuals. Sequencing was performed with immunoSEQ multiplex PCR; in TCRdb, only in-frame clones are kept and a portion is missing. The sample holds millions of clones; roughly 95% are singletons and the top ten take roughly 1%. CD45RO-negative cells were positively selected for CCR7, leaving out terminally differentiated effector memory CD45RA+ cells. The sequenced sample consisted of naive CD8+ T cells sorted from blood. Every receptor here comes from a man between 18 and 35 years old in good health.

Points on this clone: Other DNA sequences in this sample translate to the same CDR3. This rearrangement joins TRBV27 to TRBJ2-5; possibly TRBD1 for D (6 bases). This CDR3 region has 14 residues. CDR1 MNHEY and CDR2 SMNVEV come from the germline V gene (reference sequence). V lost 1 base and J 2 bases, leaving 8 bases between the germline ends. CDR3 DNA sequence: TGTGCCAGCAGTTTATTGGGGGCTCAAGAGACCCAGTACTTC. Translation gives CASSLLGAQETQYF.

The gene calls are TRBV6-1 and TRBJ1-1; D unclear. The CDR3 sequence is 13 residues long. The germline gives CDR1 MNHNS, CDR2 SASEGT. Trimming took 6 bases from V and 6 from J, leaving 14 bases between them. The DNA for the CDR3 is TGTGCCAGCAGGTTGGAGGGCCTCGCTGAAGCTTTCTTT. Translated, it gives CASRLEGLAEAFF.

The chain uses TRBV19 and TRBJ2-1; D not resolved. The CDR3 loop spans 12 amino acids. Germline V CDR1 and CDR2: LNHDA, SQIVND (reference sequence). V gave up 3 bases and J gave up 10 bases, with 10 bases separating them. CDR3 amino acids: CASSIDGEEQFF. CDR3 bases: TGTGCCAGTAGTATCGATGGGGAAGAGCAGTTCTTC.

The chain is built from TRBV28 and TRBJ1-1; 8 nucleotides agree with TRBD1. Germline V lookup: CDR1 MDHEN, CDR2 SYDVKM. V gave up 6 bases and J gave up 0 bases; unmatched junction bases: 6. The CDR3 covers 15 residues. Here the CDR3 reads CASRTLQGVNTEAFF. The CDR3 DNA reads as TGTGCCAGCAGGACATTACAGGGGGTGAACACTGAAGCTTTCTTT. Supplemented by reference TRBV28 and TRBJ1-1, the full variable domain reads DVKVTQSSRYLVKRTGEKVFLECVQDMDHENMFWYRQDPGLGLRLIYFSYDVKMKEKGDIPEGYSVSREKKERFSLILESASTNQTSMYLCASRTLQGVNTEAFFGQGTRLTVV.

The DNA for the CDR3 is TGCGCCAGCAGCCCGGGACAGGATAGTTCCTACGAGCAGTACTTC. Translating it yields CASSPGQDSSYEQYF. This chain joins TRBV5-1 and TRBJ2-7; TRBD1 agrees at 8 bases. CDR3 length equals 15 residues. Germline V gives CDR1 SGHRS, CDR2 YFSETQ. Losses at the gene ends were 4 bases for V and 1 base for J; bases not matched to a gene: 7.

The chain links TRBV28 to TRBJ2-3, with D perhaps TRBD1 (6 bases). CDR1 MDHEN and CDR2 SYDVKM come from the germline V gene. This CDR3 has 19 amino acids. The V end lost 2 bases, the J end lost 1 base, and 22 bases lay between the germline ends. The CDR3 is CASSLGTGFTGFGTDTQYF. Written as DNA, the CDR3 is TGTGCCAGCAGTTTAGGGACGGGTTTTACAGGGTTTGGCACAGATACGCAGTATTTT.

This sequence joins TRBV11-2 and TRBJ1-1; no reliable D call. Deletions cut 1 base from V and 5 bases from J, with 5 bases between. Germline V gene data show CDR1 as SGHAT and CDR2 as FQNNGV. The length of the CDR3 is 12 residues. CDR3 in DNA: TGTGCCAGCAGCTTAGCCCAAACTGAAGCTTTCTTT. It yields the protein CASSLAQTEAFF.

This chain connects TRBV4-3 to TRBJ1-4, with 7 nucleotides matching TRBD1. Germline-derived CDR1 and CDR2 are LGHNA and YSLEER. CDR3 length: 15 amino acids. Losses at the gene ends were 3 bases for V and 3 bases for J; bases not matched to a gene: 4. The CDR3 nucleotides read TGCGCCAGCAGCCAGCTGACAGGGTCTAATGAAAAACTGTTTTTT. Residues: CASSQLTGSNEKLFF.

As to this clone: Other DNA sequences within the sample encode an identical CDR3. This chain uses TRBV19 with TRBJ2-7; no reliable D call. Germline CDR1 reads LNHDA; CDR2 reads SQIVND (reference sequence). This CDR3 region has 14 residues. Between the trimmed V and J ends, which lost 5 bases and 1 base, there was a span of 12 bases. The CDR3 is CASSPGWGSYEQYF. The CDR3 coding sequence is TGTGCCAGTAGTCCCGGATGGGGATCCTACGAGCAGTACTTC.

This CDR3 reads CASSLTGGDEQYF. For the CDR3, the DNA is TGTGCCAGCAGCTTAACGGGGGGCGACGAGCAGTACTTC. The V call is TRBV7-9, the J call TRBJ2-7; D possibly corresponds to TRBD2 (7 bases). This CDR3 is built from 13 residues. CDR1 is SEHNR, CDR2 FQNEAQ, per germline (reference sequence). The ends were cut back, 2 bases at V and 5 bases at J, with 10 bases in the middle.

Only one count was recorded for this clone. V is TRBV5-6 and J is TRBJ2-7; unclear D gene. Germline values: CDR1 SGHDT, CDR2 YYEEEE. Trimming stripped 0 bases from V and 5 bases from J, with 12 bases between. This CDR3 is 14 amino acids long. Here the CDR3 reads CASSLGSNPHEQYF. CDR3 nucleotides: TGTGCCAGCAGCTTGGGCTCGAACCCCCACGAGCAGTACTTC.

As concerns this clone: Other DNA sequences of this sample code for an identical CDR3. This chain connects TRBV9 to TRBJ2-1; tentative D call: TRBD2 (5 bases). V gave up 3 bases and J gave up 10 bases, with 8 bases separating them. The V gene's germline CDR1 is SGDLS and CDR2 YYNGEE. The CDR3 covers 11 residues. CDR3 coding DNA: TGTGCCAGCAGCGCGGGCGGGGAGCAGTTCTTC. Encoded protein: CASSAGGEQFF.

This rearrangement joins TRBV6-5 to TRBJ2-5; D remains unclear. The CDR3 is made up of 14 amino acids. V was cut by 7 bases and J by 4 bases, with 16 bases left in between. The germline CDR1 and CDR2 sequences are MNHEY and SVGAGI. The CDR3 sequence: CASKKWGLPETQYF. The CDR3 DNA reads TGTGCCAGCAAGAAATGGGGTCTTCCAGAGACCCAGTACTTC.

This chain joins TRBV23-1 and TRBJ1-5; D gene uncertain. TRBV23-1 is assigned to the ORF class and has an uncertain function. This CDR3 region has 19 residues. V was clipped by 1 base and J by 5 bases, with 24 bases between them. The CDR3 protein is CASSQLLRQPCWADQPQHF. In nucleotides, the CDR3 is TGCGCCAGCAGTCAATTACTCCGCCAGCCATGCTGGGCAGATCAGCCCCAGCATTTT.

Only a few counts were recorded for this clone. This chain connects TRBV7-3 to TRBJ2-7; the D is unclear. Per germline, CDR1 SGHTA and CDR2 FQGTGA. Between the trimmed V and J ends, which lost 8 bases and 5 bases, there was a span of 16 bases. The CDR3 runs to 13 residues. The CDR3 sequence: CASLSPPQNEQYF. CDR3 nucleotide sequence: TGTGCCAGCCTTAGCCCTCCTCAGAACGAGCAGTACTTC.

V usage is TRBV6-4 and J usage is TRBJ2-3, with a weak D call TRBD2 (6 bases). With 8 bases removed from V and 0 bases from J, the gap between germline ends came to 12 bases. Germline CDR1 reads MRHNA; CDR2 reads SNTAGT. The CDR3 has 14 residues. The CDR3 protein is CASSYSGSTDTQYF. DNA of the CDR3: TGTGCCAGCTCGTATAGCGGAAGCACAGATACGCAGTATTTT.

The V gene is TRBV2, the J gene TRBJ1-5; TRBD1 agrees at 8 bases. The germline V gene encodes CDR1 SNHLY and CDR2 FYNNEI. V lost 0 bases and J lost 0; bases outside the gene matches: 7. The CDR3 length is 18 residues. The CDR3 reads CASSEARTGTPSNQPQHF. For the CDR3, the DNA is TGTGCCAGCAGTGAAGCGAGGACAGGGACCCCTAGCAATCAGCCCCAGCATTTT.

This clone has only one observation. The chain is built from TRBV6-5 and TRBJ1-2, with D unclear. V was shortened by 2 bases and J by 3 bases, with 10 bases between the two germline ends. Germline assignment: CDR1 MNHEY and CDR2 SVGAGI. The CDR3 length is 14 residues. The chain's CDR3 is CASSYRQVDYGYTF. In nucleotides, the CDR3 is TGTGCCAGCAGTTACCGGCAGGTCGACTATGGCTACACCTTC.

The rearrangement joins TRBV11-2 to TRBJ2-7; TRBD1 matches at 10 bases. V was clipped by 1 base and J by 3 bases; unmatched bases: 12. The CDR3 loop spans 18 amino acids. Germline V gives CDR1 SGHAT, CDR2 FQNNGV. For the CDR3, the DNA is TGTGCCAGCAGCTTAGTCCTGAGTCAAGGGACAGGGGACTACGAGCAGTACTTC. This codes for CASSLVLSQGTGDYEQYF.

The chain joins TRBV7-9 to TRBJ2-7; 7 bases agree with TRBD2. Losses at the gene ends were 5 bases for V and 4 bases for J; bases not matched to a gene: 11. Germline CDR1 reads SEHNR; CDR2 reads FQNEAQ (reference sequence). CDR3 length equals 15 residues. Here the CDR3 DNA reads TGTGCCAGCAGCGCCGGCCAGGCCGGGGGGTACGAGCAGTACTTC. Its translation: CASSAGQAGGYEQYF.

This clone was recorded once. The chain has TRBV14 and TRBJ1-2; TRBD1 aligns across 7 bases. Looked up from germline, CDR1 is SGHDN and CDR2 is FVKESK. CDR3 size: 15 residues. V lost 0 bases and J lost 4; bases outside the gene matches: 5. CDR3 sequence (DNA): TGTGCCAGCAGCCAAGAATACGGACAGGTCTATGGCTACACCTTC. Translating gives CASSQEYGQVYGYTF.

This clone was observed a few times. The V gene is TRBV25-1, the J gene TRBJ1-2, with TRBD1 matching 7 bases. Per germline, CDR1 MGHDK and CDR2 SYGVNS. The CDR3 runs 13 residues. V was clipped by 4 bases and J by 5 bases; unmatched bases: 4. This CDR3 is CASSVAGGYGYTF. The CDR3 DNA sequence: TGTGCCAGCAGTGTAGCAGGGGGGTATGGCTACACCTTC.

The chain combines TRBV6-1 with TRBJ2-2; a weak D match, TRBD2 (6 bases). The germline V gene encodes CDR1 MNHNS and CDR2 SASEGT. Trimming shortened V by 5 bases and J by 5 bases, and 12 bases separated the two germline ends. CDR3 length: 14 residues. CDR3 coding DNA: TGTGCCAGCAGTTGGTCTAGCGCGACCGGGGAGCTGTTTTTT. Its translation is CASSWSSATGELFF.

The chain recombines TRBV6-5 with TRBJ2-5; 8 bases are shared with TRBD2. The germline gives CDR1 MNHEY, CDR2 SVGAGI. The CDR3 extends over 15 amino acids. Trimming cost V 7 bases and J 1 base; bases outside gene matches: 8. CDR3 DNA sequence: TGTGCCAGCACCCCAAGCGGGGGAACCCAAGAGACCCAGTACTTC. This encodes CASTPSGGTQETQYF.

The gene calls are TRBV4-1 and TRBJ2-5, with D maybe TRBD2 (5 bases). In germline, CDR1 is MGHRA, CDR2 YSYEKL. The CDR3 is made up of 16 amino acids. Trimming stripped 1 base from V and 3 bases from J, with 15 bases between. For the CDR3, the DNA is TGCGCCAGCAGCCAAGGGGTCATCGGGGAAGAAGAGACCCAGTACTTC. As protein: CASSQGVIGEEETQYF.

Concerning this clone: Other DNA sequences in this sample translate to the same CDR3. The CDR3 coding sequence is TGTGCCAGCAGTTTAGACAGGGCCTACGAGCAGTACTTC. It codes for CASSLDRAYEQYF. The genes are TRBV28 and TRBJ2-7; 7 bases align to TRBD1. Germline V gene sequence: CDR1 MDHEN, CDR2 SYDVKM. J gave up 2 bases and V 2 bases, and 0 bases lay outside the gene matches. CDR3 length equals 13 residues. Full variable domain (remainder filled in from reference TRBV28 and TRBJ2-7): DVKVTQSSRYLVKRTGEKVFLECVQDMDHENMFWYRQDPGLGLRLIYFSYDVKMKEKGDIPEGYSVSREKKERFSLILESASTNQTSMYLCASSLDRAYEQYFGPGTRLTVT.

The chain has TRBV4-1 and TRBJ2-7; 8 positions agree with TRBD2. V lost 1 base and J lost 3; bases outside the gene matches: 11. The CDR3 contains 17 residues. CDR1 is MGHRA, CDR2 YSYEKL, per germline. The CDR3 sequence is CASSQGGGSAGGYEQYF. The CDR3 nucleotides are TGCGCCAGCAGCCAAGGAGGGGGGTCCGCGGGAGGCTACGAGCAGTACTTC.

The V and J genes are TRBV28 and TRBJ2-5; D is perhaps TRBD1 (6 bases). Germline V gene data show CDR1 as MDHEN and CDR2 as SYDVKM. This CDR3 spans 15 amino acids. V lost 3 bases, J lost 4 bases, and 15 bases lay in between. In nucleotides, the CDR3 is TGTGCCAGCAGTTTCAGGGAACAGGACAGAGAGACCCAGTACTTC. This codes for CASSFREQDRETQYF. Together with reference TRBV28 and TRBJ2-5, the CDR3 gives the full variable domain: DVKVTQSSRYLVKRTGEKVFLECVQDMDHENMFWYRQDPGLGLRLIYFSYDVKMKEKGDIPEGYSVSREKKERFSLILESASTNQTSMYLCASSFREQDRETQYFGPGTRLLVL.

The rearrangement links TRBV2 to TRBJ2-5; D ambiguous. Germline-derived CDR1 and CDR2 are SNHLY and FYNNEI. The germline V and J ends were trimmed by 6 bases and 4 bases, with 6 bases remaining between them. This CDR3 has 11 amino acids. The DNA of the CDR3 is TGTGCCAGCAGAGAACGAGAGACCCAGTACTTC. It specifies CASRERETQYF.